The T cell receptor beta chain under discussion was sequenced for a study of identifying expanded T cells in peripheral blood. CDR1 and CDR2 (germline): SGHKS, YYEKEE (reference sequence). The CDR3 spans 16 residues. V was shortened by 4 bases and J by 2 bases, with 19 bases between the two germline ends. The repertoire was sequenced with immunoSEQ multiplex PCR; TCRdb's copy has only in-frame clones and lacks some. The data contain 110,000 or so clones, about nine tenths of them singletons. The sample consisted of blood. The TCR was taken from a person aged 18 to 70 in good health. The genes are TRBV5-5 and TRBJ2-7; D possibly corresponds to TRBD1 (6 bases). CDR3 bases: TGTGCCAGCAGCCCCATGTGGCAGGGGCGGACCTACGAGCAGTACTTC. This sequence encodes CASSPMWQGRTYEQYF.